This T cell receptor (beta chain) was sequenced in a study of blood T cells in healthy people across ages. Study-wide findings and caveats: Both naive CD4+ cell counts and diversity were greater in long-lived donors than in aged donors.

A second PCR, run for roughly 7 to 12 cycles, used a sample-barcoded 5' primer plus a J-beta primer mix. TCRdb passed the 5' RACE reads through MiXCR, listing each CDR3 protein once. The table records about 680,000 distinct CDR3 sequences, around 48% of them present only once. As to this clonotype: The antigen is unknown.

This CDR3 contains 13 residues. Germline assignment: CDR1 DFQATT and CDR2 SNEGSKA (reference sequence). The chain has TRBV20-1 and TRBJ2-5, with 7 bases lining up with TRBD2. The DNA matches TRBJ2-7 better at its end, which makes the J call doubtful. The sequenced sample was blood. The sequence was obtained from a woman aged 60 to 75 in good health. The CDR3 here is CSAVAGEVYEQYF. DNA for the CDR3: TGCAGTGCTGTGGCGGGAGAGGTTTACGAGCAGTACTTC.